These 30 T cell receptor beta chains came from one sample sequenced in a study of glioma-infiltrating T cells after dendritic cell vaccination. Clones were read by immunoSEQ multiplex PCR, and TCRdb kept only the in-frame ones, dropping some. This table has approximately 46,000 clones, about 88% appearing once. Specified time point: after dendritic cell vaccination, including at tumor progression/relapse. Sequenced material: blood, taken after dendritic cell vaccination. All receptors come from a human donor with glioblastoma.

This chain uses TRBV29-1 with TRBJ2-3; 7 bases agree with TRBD2. V was clipped by 6 bases and J by 1 base; unmatched bases: 7. CDR1 is SQVTM and CDR2 is ANQGSEA in the germline V gene. This CDR3 is built from 14 residues. The CDR3 protein is CSVKSGGGTDTQYF. The CDR3 DNA reads as TGCAGCGTAAAATCGGGAGGTGGCACAGATACGCAGTATTTT.

This clone was observed once. The chain links TRBV7-2 to TRBJ2-7; TRBD1 aligns across 8 bases. From germline, CDR1 is SGHTA and CDR2 FQGNSA. Germline trimming cut 5 bases from V and 5 bases from J; bases unmatched to any gene: 8. This CDR3 is built from 14 residues. The CDR3 DNA reads as TGTGCCAGCAGCCGAAGGACAGGGACCCACGAGCAGTACTTC. Protein product: CASSRRTGTHEQYF.

The chain couples TRBV5-1 to TRBJ2-1; 8 bases map to TRBD2. Germline V gene lookup returns CDR1 SGHRS and CDR2 YFSETQ. This CDR3 is built from 14 residues. Trimming removed 2 bases from V and 6 bases from J; junction bases left unmatched: 4. The CDR3 nucleotides read TGCGCCAGCAGCTTCCAAGCGGGGGTCAATGAGCAGTTCTTC. It yields the protein CASSFQAGVNEQFF.

The V gene is TRBV7-2, the J gene TRBJ2-4; tentatively, D is TRBD1 (6 bases). Trimming pared 2 bases from V and 8 bases from J, leaving 19 bases between. This CDR3 has 16 amino acids. Germline CDR1 is SGHTA and CDR2 is FQGNSA. The CDR3 spells CASSLRRQAAADIQYF. In nucleotides, the CDR3 is TGTGCCAGCAGCTTAAGGAGACAGGCGGCGGCGGACATTCAGTACTTC.

Written as DNA, the CDR3 is TGTGCCAGCTCGGGACAGGGGGCGACCGGGGAGCTGTTTTTT. Translating gives CASSGQGATGELFF. The chain employs TRBV28 and TRBJ2-2, with 12 bases identical to TRBD1. Germline V gene sequence: CDR1 MDHEN, CDR2 SYDVKM. CDR3 size: 14 residues. Trimming took 8 bases from V and 5 from J; bases not matched to a gene: 3.

This clone was counted a single time. This chain uses TRBV30 with TRBJ2-1, with 12 nucleotides matching TRBD2. V shed 4 bases, J shed 8 bases, and the junction held 3 bases outside the gene matches. In germline, CDR1 is GTSNPN, CDR2 SVGIG (reference sequence). This CDR3 is 13 amino acids long. The CDR3 DNA reads TGTGCCTGGATCGGACTAGCGGGATATGAGCAGTTCTTC. Encoded protein: CAWIGLAGYEQFF.

This chain joins TRBV29-1 and TRBJ2-7; perhaps TRBD2 as D (5 bases). This CDR3 comprises 12 residues. Between the trimmed V and J ends, which lost 4 bases and 2 bases, there was a span of 9 bases. The germline gives CDR1 SQVTM, CDR2 ANQGSEA. For the CDR3, the DNA is TGCAGCGTTGTAGCGAGGCCCTACGAGCAGTACTTC. Amino acids: CSVVARPYEQYF.

This chain connects TRBV6-1 to TRBJ1-2; 8 positions match TRBD1. CDR3 size: 15 residues. The V gene's germline CDR1 is MNHNS and CDR2 SASEGT. V was pared by 8 bases and J by 5 bases, with 13 bases of the junction left unmatched. This CDR3 reads CASGEKDRAEYGYTF. CDR3 nucleotides: TGTGCCAGCGGGGAAAAGGACAGGGCGGAGTATGGCTACACCTTC.

This rearrangement joins TRBV7-6 to TRBJ1-1, with 7 bases that match TRBD1. V lost 5 bases to trimming and J lost 0 bases; unmatched junction nucleotides: 9. This CDR3 has 16 amino acids. Germline CDR1 is SGHVS and CDR2 is FNYEAQ. The CDR3 is CASSPGTASLNTEAFF. For the CDR3, the DNA is TGTGCCAGCAGCCCCGGGACAGCAAGTTTGAACACTGAAGCTTTCTTT.

This chain links TRBV7-9 with TRBJ1-2, with D maybe TRBD1 (5 bases). Trimming pared 5 bases from V and 5 bases from J, leaving 12 bases between. This CDR3 has 13 amino acids. The V gene's germline CDR1 is SEHNR and CDR2 FQNEAQ (reference sequence). CDR3 region: CASSPDGGYGYTF. The DNA of the CDR3 is TGTGCCAGCAGCCCCGACGGGGGATATGGCTACACCTTC.

The chain is built from TRBV5-5 and TRBJ2-7; D possibly corresponds to TRBD1 (6 bases). CDR1 SGHKS and CDR2 YYEKEE come from the germline V gene (reference sequence). The length of the CDR3 is 11 residues. Trimming took off 5 bases at V and 9 bases at J, with 12 bases between the two ends. CDR3 DNA sequence: TGTGCCAGCAGTCAGGGGCCCTGGCAGTACTTC. Translated: CASSQGPWQYF.

CDR3 protein: CAISGERQGTSYGYTF. DNA of the CDR3: TGTGCCATCAGTGGGGAAAGACAGGGTACTTCCTATGGCTACACCTTC. The chain couples TRBV10-3 to TRBJ1-2; TRBD1 matches 7 bases. Germline CDR1 reads ENHRY; CDR2 reads SYGVKD. This CDR3 has 16 residues. J gave up 4 bases and V 4 bases, and 12 bases lay outside the gene matches.

This clone has more than one count but fewer than ten. The rearrangement links TRBV18 to TRBJ1-3, with D possibly being TRBD1 (6 bases). With 6 bases removed from V and 0 bases from J, the gap between germline ends came to 15 bases. The CDR3 loop spans 16 amino acids. The germline V gene encodes CDR1 KGHSH and CDR2 LQKENI. CDR3: CASSLTGSYSGNTIYF. CDR3 DNA sequence: TGTGCCAGCTCCTTAACAGGGTCTTACTCTGGAAACACCATATATTTT.

The CDR3 bases are TGCGCCAGCAGCTTGGCAGTACTAGCGGGAAGGAGCTCCTACGAGCAGTACTTC. This sequence encodes CASSLAVLAGRSSYEQYF. The rearrangement links TRBV5-1 to TRBJ2-7; TRBD2 matches 10 bases. The V and J ends lost 0 bases and 0 bases, in that order; junction bases with no gene match: 9. Germline V lookup: CDR1 SGHRS, CDR2 YFSETQ. This CDR3 is 18 amino acids long.

The chain recombines TRBV7-2 with TRBJ1-2, with D possibly being TRBD1 (5 bases). V was pared by 6 bases and J by 8 bases, with 16 bases between. Looked up from germline, CDR1 is SGHTA and CDR2 is FQGNSA. The CDR3 is made up of 13 amino acids. CDR3 sequence: CASSRDGAGGYTF. CDR3 in DNA: TGTGCCAGCAGTCGAGATGGGGCTGGAGGCTACACCTTC.

For the CDR3, the DNA is TGTGCCATCAGGGGGGGGACGGACCAAGAGACCCAGTACTTC. Amino acids: CAIRGGTDQETQYF. The V call is TRBV10-3, the J call TRBJ2-5, with 7 bases fitting TRBD2. Germline CDR1 is ENHRY and CDR2 is SYGVKD. The V segment lost 6 bases and the J segment 0 bases; nucleotides outside the gene matches: 4. This CDR3 is 14 amino acids long.

This clone was picked up one time. The chain has TRBV5-1 and TRBJ1-2; 7 bases match TRBD1. Per germline, CDR1 SGHRS and CDR2 YFSETQ. Trimming cost V 4 bases and J 7 bases; bases outside gene matches: 16. There are 16 residues in the CDR3. The CDR3, as DNA: TGCGCCAGCAGCCCGATACTTCTCGGAGGGGGCGGTGGCTACACCTTC. Translation gives CASSPILLGGGGGYTF.

The genes are TRBV5-6 and TRBJ1-1, with TRBD1 matching over 7 bases. V lost 1 base to trimming and J lost 3 bases; unmatched junction nucleotides: 3. The V gene's germline CDR1 is SGHDT and CDR2 YYEEEE. This CDR3 has 14 residues. CDR3 amino acids: CASSLTGEHTEAFF. CDR3 nucleotides: TGTGCCAGCAGCTTGACAGGGGAACACACTGAAGCTTTCTTT.

The rearrangement joins TRBV7-6 to TRBJ2-1; TRBD2 matches 7 bases. The CDR3 loop spans 17 amino acids. The J segment lost 2 bases and the V segment lost 4 bases, leaving 11 bases of the junction unmatched. Germline V gene sequence: CDR1 SGHVS, CDR2 FNYEAQ. CDR3 coding DNA: TGTGCCAGCAGCTCCCGGGGGGTACGGATCACCTACAATGAGCAGTTCTTC. Translated, it gives CASSSRGVRITYNEQFF.

This clone has only a few counts. J is TRBJ1-5 and V is TRBV28; the D gene is possibly TRBD1 (5 bases). This CDR3 region has 15 residues. Germline V gene sequence: CDR1 MDHEN, CDR2 SYDVKM. The V end was cut by 4 bases, the J end by 3 bases, with 13 bases between. CDR3 sequence (DNA): TGTGCCAGCAGTTCCTTGGGGGGATCCAATCAGCCCCAGCATTTT. Protein: CASSSLGGSNQPQHF.

This clone was seen only once. The CDR3 nucleotides read TGCGCCAGCAGTGAGTCCAGCGGGAATTCCTACGAGCAGTACTTC. Translated, it gives CASSESSGNSYEQYF. The chain joins TRBV10-2 to TRBJ2-7; TRBD2 agrees at 7 bases. CDR3 length: 15 amino acids. The V gene end was trimmed by 0 bases and the J gene end by 1 base; junction bases not matched to a gene: 3. Germline V gene data show CDR1 as WSHSY and CDR2 as SAAADI.

This chain uses TRBV2 with TRBJ1-4, with D perhaps TRBD1 (5 bases). The germline CDR1 and CDR2 sequences are SNHLY and FYNNEI. The CDR3 length is 15 residues. V was trimmed by 6 bases and J by 5 bases, leaving 16 bases between them. The CDR3 reads CASSAGGAINEKLFF. The CDR3 bases are TGTGCCAGCAGCGCGGGAGGGGCCATAAATGAAAAACTGTTTTTT.

This chain connects TRBV18 to TRBJ2-3; 7 nucleotides agree with TRBD1. The V and J ends lost 6 bases and 4 bases, in that order; junction bases with no gene match: 4. The length of the CDR3 is 13 residues. Germline loops: CDR1 KGHSH, CDR2 LQKENI. The CDR3 loop is CASSPRGPDTQYF. CDR3 bases: TGTGCCAGCTCCCCAAGGGGGCCAGATACGCAGTATTTT.

V is TRBV27 and J is TRBJ2-7, with 10 bases matching TRBD2. Germline CDR1 is MNHEY and CDR2 is SMNVEV (reference sequence). The CDR3 extends over 15 amino acids. The ends lost 4 bases at V and 6 bases at J; junction bases unmatched: 9. The CDR3 region is CASSSQAGGGAEQYF. CDR3 bases: TGTGCCAGCAGTTCCCAAGCGGGAGGGGGGGCCGAGCAGTACTTC.

The chain joins TRBV18 to TRBJ2-3, with 8 bases identical to TRBD1. The J segment lost 3 bases and the V segment lost 4 bases, leaving 6 bases of the junction unmatched. This CDR3 region has 15 residues. Germline V CDR1 and CDR2: KGHSH, LQKENI. The CDR3 nucleotides are TGTGCCAGCTCACTCTCGGGGGACAGGACAGATACGCAGTATTTT. Its translation is CASSLSGDRTDTQYF.

J is TRBJ1-1 and V is TRBV25-1, with a weak D call TRBD1 (6 bases). From germline, CDR1 is MGHDK and CDR2 SYGVNS. V lost 3 bases to trimming and J lost 2 bases, with 13 bases between them. This CDR3 has 15 amino acids. The CDR3 sequence: CASSDRGRINTEAFF. The CDR3 bases are TGTGCCAGCAGTGACAGGGGCCGTATTAACACTGAAGCTTTCTTT.

Only a few counts were recorded for this clone. The rearrangement joins TRBV19 to TRBJ1-1, with no clear D. V was pared by 5 bases and J by 1 base, with 11 bases between. Germline V gene lookup returns CDR1 LNHDA and CDR2 SQIVND (reference sequence). The CDR3 has 14 amino acids. The CDR3 bases are TGTGCCAGTAGTCCATCGGGGTCGAACACTGAAGCTTTCTTT. It specifies CASSPSGSNTEAFF. The full variable domain, with the rest looked up from reference TRBV19 and TRBJ1-1, is DGGITQSPKYLFRKEGQNVTLSCEQNLNHDAMYWYRQDPGQGLRLIYYSQIVNDFQKGDIAEGYSVSREKKESFPLTVTSAQKNPTAFYLCASSPSGSNTEAFFGQGTRLTVV.

The chain couples TRBV10-3 to TRBJ1-1, with TRBD1 matching over 8 bases. The germline V gene has CDR1 ENHRY and CDR2 SYGVKD. J was trimmed by 3 bases and V by 11 bases; bases with no gene match: 17. This CDR3 has 16 residues. The CDR3 spells CASKGDRLLGDTEAFF. Here the CDR3 DNA reads TGTGCCTCAAAGGGGGACAGGCTTTTGGGGGACACTGAAGCTTTCTTT.

The chain has TRBV7-9 and TRBJ1-1; possible D gene TRBD1, 6 bases. CDR1 is SEHNR, CDR2 FQNEAQ, per germline (reference sequence). Trimming took off 4 bases at V and 11 bases at J, with 14 bases between the two ends. The CDR3 loop spans 12 amino acids. CDR3 protein: CASSSPRQGAFF. In DNA, the CDR3 is TGTGCCAGCAGCTCGCCCCGTCAGGGGGCTTTCTTT.

V usage is TRBV7-9 and J usage is TRBJ1-2; D might be TRBD1 (6 bases). CDR1 SEHNR and CDR2 FQNEAQ come from the germline V gene (reference sequence). V gave up 5 bases and J gave up 7 bases, with 20 bases separating them. This CDR3 is 15 amino acids long. The CDR3 region has the DNA TGTGCCAGCAGCGGAAACAGGGCGGGCCTCTCTGGCTACACCTTC. This encodes CASSGNRAGLSGYTF. Based on the CDR3 plus reference TRBV7-9 and TRBJ1-2, the full variable domain is DTGVSQNPRHKITKRGQNVTFRCDPISEHNRLYWYRQTLGQGPEFLTYFQNEAQLEKSRLLSDRFSAERPKGSFSTLEIQRTEQGDSAMYLCASSGNRAGLSGYTFGSGTRLTVV.